What follows is one T cell receptor beta chain and its context. The data derive from a study of OX40 agonist ivuxolimab in advanced cancers. V was pared by 7 bases and J by 5 bases, with 14 bases between. CDR1 is MNHEY and CDR2 is SMNVEV in the germline V gene (reference sequence). The CDR3 sequence is 13 residues long. Sequencing was performed with immunoSEQ multiplex PCR; in TCRdb, only in-frame clones are kept and a portion is missing. This sample has approximately 63,000 clones; around 89% occur once, and the top ten carry about 6.5%. The sequence derives from an adult with an advanced solid tumor such as melanoma, head and neck, liver or kidney cancer. J is TRBJ1-1 and V is TRBV27; no clear D gene. Material: CD4+ or CD8+ T cells sorted from blood, obtained in a trial of the OX40 agonist ivuxolimab. The CDR3 region is CASIAPLRTEAFF. The CDR3 DNA follows: TGTGCCAGCATAGCTCCGCTGAGGACTGAAGCTTTCTTT.